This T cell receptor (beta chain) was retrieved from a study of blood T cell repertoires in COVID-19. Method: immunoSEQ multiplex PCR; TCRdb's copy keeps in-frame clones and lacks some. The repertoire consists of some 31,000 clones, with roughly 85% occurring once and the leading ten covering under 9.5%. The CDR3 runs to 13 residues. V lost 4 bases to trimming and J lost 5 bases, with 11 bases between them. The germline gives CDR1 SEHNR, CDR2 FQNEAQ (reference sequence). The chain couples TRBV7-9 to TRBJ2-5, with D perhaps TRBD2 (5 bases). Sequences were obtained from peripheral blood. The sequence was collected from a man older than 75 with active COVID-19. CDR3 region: CASSSDSPETQYF. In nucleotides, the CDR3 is TGTGCCAGCAGCTCGGACTCCCCGGAGACCCAGTACTTC.